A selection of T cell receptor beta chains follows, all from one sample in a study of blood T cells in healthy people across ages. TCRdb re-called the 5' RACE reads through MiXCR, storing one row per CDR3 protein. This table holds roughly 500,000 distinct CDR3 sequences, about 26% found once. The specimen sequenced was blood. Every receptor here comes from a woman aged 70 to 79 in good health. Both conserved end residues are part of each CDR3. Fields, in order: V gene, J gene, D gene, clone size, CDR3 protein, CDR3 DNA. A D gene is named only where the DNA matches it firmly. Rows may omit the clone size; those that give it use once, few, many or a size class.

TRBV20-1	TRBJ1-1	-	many	CSARYGQMNTEAFF	TGCAGTGCTAGATATGGACAGATGAACACTGAAGCTTTCTTT
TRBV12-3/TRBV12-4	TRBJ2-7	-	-	CASSLGSPEQYF	TGTGCCAGCAGTTTGGGTAGCCCCGAGCAGTACTTC
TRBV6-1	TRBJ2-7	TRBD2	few	CASSGTSGGSRYEQYF	TGTGCCAGCAGTGGGACTAGCGGGGGCTCACGCTACGAGCAGTACTTC
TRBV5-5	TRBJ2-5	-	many	CASRTGLQETQYF	TGTGCCAGTCGTACCGGGCTTCAAGAGACCCAGTACTTC
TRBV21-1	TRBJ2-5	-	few	CVSSKEERGVLETQYF	TGTGTCAGCAGCAAAGAAGAGCGGGGGGTCCTAGAGACCCAGTACTTC
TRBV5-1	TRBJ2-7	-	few	CASSLEAGAGYEQYF	TGCGCCAGCAGCTTGGAGGCAGGGGCGGGCTACGAGCAGTACTTC
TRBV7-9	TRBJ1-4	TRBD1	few	CASSNRGGNEKLFF	TGTGCCAGCAGCAACAGGGGGGGAAATGAAAAACTGTTTTTT
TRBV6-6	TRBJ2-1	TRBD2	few	CASRGRGGGSYNEQFF	TGTGCCAGCAGAGGTCGGGGCGGGGGCTCCTACAATGAGCAGTTCTTC
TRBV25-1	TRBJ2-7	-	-	CATKGPGDSYEQYF	TGTGCCACCAAGGGTCCCGGGGACTCCTACGAGCAGTACTTC
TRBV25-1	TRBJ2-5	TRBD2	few	CASSEYGSGGYQETQYF	TGTGCCAGCAGTGAATATGGTAGCGGGGGATACCAAGAGACCCAGTACTTC
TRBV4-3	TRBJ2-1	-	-	CASSQEGAGAEEQFF	TGCGCCAGCAGCCAAGAGGGAGCAGGGGCCGAGGAGCAGTTCTTC
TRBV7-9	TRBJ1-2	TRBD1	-	CASSLVTRDRGYGYTF	TGTGCCAGCAGCTTAGTTACCCGGGACAGGGGCTATGGCTACACCTTC